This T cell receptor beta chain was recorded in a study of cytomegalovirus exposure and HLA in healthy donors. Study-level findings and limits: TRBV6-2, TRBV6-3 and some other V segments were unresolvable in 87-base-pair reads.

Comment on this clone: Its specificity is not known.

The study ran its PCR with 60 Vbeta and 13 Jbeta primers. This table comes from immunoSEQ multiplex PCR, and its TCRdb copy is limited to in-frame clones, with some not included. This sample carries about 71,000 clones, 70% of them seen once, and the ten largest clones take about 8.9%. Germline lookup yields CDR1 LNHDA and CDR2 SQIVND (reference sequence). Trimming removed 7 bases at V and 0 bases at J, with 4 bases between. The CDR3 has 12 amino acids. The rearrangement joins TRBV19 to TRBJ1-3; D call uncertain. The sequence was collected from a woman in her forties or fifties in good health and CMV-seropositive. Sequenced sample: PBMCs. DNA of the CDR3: TGTGCCAGTACTACCTCTGGAAACACCATATATTTT. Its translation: CASTTSGNTIYF.